This TCR beta chain was profiled in a study of T-cell memory formation after mild COVID-19. Looking at the study overall: Most TCR clusters belonged to a single donor.

The sample holds a few counts of this clonotype. TCRdb re-derived calls from the 5' RACE reads in MiXCR, one entry per CDR3 protein. This sample carries roughly 160,000 distinct CDR3 sequences, 13% of them seen once, and the ten largest clones take approximately 3.5%. CDR1 is MDHEN and CDR2 is SYDVKM in the germline V gene. After removal of 6 bases from V and 5 bases from J, the junction contained 2 bases not matched to a gene. The CDR3 runs 13 residues. The specimen sequenced was PBMCs or a T cell subset sorted from them (not recorded which). This chain connects TRBV28 to TRBJ1-1; TRBD1 agrees at 11 bases. The sequence came from a man between 18 and 35 years old who had mild COVID-19 (a few samples of this study predate the infection). Cell type and time point are not known. CDR3 protein: CASSWDRGTEAFF. The CDR3 DNA sequence: TGTGCCAGCAGCTGGGACAGGGGGACTGAAGCTTTCTTT. The whole variable domain, filled in from reference TRBV28 and TRBJ1-1, reads DVKVTQSSRYLVKRTGEKVFLECVQDMDHENMFWYRQDPGLGLRLIYFSYDVKMKEKGDIPEGYSVSREKKERFSLILESASTNQTSMYLCASSWDRGTEAFFGQGTRLTVV.